One sample yielded the 14 T cell receptor beta chains listed below, sequenced in a study of cytomegalovirus exposure and HLA in healthy donors. PCR amplification relied on 60 Vbeta primers (plus 13 Jbeta primers). Clones were sequenced by immunoSEQ multiplex PCR, and TCRdb holds only the in-frame ones, with some missing. The data contain 110,000 to 150,000 clones, 70% of them seen just once; the ten biggest clones take up 2% to 2.5%. The source material was PBMCs. The receptors stem from a woman aged 55-69 years in good health and CMV-seropositive.

In its sample, this clone was seen a few times. J is TRBJ2-6 and V is TRBV11-2; 9 bases map to TRBD1. In germline, CDR1 is SGHAT, CDR2 FQNNGV. V gave up 3 bases and J gave up 0 bases; unmatched junction bases: 6. This CDR3 is 18 amino acids long. The CDR3 spells CASSFFDRGSSGANVLTF. CDR3 sequence (DNA): TGTGCCAGCAGCTTCTTTGACAGGGGGAGCTCTGGGGCCAACGTCCTGACTTTC. The variable domain in full, with the rest retrieved from reference TRBV11-2 and TRBJ2-6, is EAGVAQSPRYKIIEKRQSVAFWCNPISGHATLYWYQQILGQGPKLLIQFQNNGVVDDSQLPKDRFSAERLKGVDSTLKIQPAKLEDSAVYLCASSFFDRGSSGANVLTFGAGSRLTVL.

The chain uses TRBV11-2 and TRBJ2-7; 10 nucleotides agree with TRBD2. Germline V gene lookup returns CDR1 SGHAT and CDR2 FQNNGV. J lost 12 bases, V lost 5 bases, and 13 bases had no gene match. The CDR3 sequence is 14 residues long. The CDR3: CASSTLTLAGVRYF. DNA for the CDR3: TGTGCCAGCAGCACCCTGACCCTAGCGGGAGTACGGTACTTC.

V gene TRBV25-1 combines with J gene TRBJ1-1, with TRBD1 identical over 7 bases. The CDR3 runs to 13 residues. Unmatched junction bases numbered 5, after V lost 2 bases and J lost 8 bases. The germline V gene encodes CDR1 MGHDK and CDR2 SYGVNS. The CDR3 region has the DNA TGTGCCAGCAGTGAAGGACAGGACCCCGAAGCTTTCTTT. As protein: CASSEGQDPEAFF.

The chain joins TRBV18 to TRBJ1-1, with 10 positions matching TRBD1. The germline CDR1 and CDR2 sequences are KGHSH and LQKENI. The CDR3 loop spans 16 amino acids. With 2 bases clipped from V and 2 bases from J, the junction kept 5 bases outside the gene matches. CDR3 coding DNA: TGTGCCAGCTCACCAAGAGACAGGGGGCTTAACACTGAAGCTTTCTTT. Residues: CASSPRDRGLNTEAFF.

This clone was counted a few times. The chain recombines TRBV7-3 with TRBJ1-2, with 10 nucleotides matching TRBD1. The CDR3 totals 13 residues. Trimming at V came to 5 bases and at J to 11 bases, leaving 8 bases not matched to a gene. Germline assignment: CDR1 SGHTA and CDR2 FQGTGA. CDR3 protein: CASSPRDRGLYTF. The CDR3 coding sequence is TGTGCCAGCAGCCCCCGGGACAGGGGATTATACACCTTC.

This rearrangement joins TRBV19 to TRBJ2-2; 13 bases agree with TRBD2. Germline V gene lookup returns CDR1 LNHDA and CDR2 SQIVND (reference sequence). The CDR3 spans 16 residues. V gave up 8 bases and J gave up 6 bases; unmatched junction bases: 9. The CDR3: CASSGLAGVGAGELFF. The DNA of the CDR3 is TGTGCCAGTTCCGGACTAGCGGGAGTCGGGGCCGGGGAGCTGTTTTTT.

The rearrangement joins TRBV19 to TRBJ1-1; D ambiguous. Germline assignment: CDR1 LNHDA and CDR2 SQIVND (reference sequence). The CDR3 is 12 residues long. Trimming removed 3 bases from V and 7 bases from J, with 9 bases in between. CDR3: CASSIPPGEAFF. In nucleotides, the CDR3 is TGTGCCAGTAGTATCCCCCCGGGTGAAGCTTTCTTT.

The sample holds a few counts of this clone. V gene TRBV30 combines with J gene TRBJ1-4; D call uncertain. This CDR3 spans 13 amino acids. The germline CDR1 and CDR2 sequences are GTSNPN and SVGIG (reference sequence). Trimming removed 5 bases at V and 1 base at J, with 8 bases between. For the CDR3, the DNA is TGTGCCTGGCTCCCCGGAACTAATGAAAAACTGTTTTTT. As protein: CAWLPGTNEKLFF.

In its sample, this clone was seen a few times. The J gene is TRBJ1-5, the V gene TRBV6-1; 7 bases fit TRBD1. Looked up from germline, CDR1 is MNHNS and CDR2 is SASEGT. This CDR3 is 15 amino acids long. V lost 6 bases to trimming and J lost 3 bases; unmatched junction nucleotides: 8. The CDR3 loop reads CASRIPGQINQPQHF. The CDR3 DNA sequence: TGTGCCAGCAGAATCCCGGGACAGATCAATCAGCCCCAGCATTTT.

This rearrangement joins TRBV10-3 to TRBJ2-7; TRBD1 aligns across 10 bases. V gave up 6 bases and J gave up 4 bases; unmatched junction bases: 18. This CDR3 contains 18 residues. The germline V gene has CDR1 ENHRY and CDR2 SYGVKD. This CDR3 reads CAIRADPGQGPFPYEQYF. DNA for the CDR3: TGTGCCATCAGGGCGGATCCGGGACAGGGGCCCTTCCCTTACGAGCAGTACTTC.

This sequence joins TRBV2 and TRBJ2-2; perhaps TRBD1 as D (5 bases). V was cut by 5 bases and J by 1 base, with 11 bases left in between. This CDR3 has 15 amino acids. In germline, CDR1 is SNHLY, CDR2 FYNNEI. The CDR3 DNA sequence: TGTGCCAGCAGTCTACTTCAGGGGAACACCGGGGAGCTGTTTTTT. Translating it yields CASSLLQGNTGELFF. Full variable domain (outside the CDR3, taken from reference TRBV2 and TRBJ2-2): EPEVTQTPSHQVTQMGQEVILRCVPISNHLYFYWYRQILGQKVEFLVSFYNNEISEKSEIFDDQFSVERPDGSNFTLKIRSTKLEDSAMYFCASSLLQGNTGELFFGEGSRLTVL.

This sequence joins TRBV10-3 and TRBJ2-6, with D tentatively TRBD1 (6 bases). CDR1 is ENHRY and CDR2 is SYGVKD in the germline V gene. The length of the CDR3 is 13 residues. Trimming pared 9 bases from V and 1 base from J, leaving 7 bases between. This chain's CDR3 is CAIGGSGANVLTF. The CDR3 nucleotides read TGTGCCATAGGGGGATCTGGGGCCAACGTCCTGACTTTC.

The chain has TRBV5-8 and TRBJ2-6; 7 positions match TRBD1. Germline V gene data show CDR1 as SGHTS and CDR2 as YDEGEE. The CDR3 extends over 16 amino acids. J was trimmed by 4 bases and V by 5 bases; bases with no gene match: 9. For the CDR3, the DNA is TGTGCCAGCAGTCCAGACAGGGTGGCCGGGGCCAACGTCCTGACTTTC. Amino acids: CASSPDRVAGANVLTF.

V usage is TRBV7-9 and J usage is TRBJ2-3; D possibly corresponds to TRBD1 (6 bases). The CDR3 covers 14 residues. Trimming took 5 bases from V and 2 from J, leaving 11 bases between them. Germline CDR1 is SEHNR and CDR2 is FQNEAQ (reference sequence). The CDR3 DNA sequence: TGTGCCAGCAGCCCCGGACAGCTCACAGATACGCAGTATTTT. It is translated as CASSPGQLTDTQYF.